Listed below are T cell receptor beta chains from one sample, sequenced in a study of blood T cell repertoires in COVID-19. Only in-frame clones appear in the TCRdb table, and some are missing; sequencing was by immunoSEQ multiplex PCR. The sample has roughly 97,000 clones; roughly 80% are singletons. Sequenced sample: peripheral blood. The receptor source for this set is a man in his fifties or sixties with acute or convalescent COVID-19. CDR3s include the opening cysteine and the closing phenylalanine or tryptophan. The order of the fields is J gene, D gene, clone size, CDR3 length, V gene, CDR3 DNA, CDR3 protein. D genes are given only for firm matches. Clone sizes are given selectively: once, few, many, or a class where the clone is expanded.

TRBJ2-5 | TRBD2 | once | 16 | TRBV5-4 | TGTGCCAGCAGCCCCTGGACTAGCGGGGGGGCCTCAACCCAGTACTTC | CASSPWTSGGASTQYF
TRBJ1-4 | TRBD1 | - | 15 | TRBV15 | TGTGCCACCGGGACAGCCCAAGGGGCTAATGAAAAACTGTTTTTT | CATGTAQGANEKLFF
TRBJ1-2 | - | few | 11 | TRBV30 | TGTGCCTGGAGTAGGCGGCTTGGCTACACCTTC | CAWSRRLGYTF
TRBJ2-3 | - | - | 15 | TRBV5-1 | TGCGCCAGCAGCTTGGATCAGGGAGGCGCAGATACGCAGTATTTT | CASSLDQGGADTQYF
TRBJ1-1 | TRBD1 | - | 15 | TRBV6-5 | TGTGCCAGCAGTACTCGACAGGGGGGAAACACTGAAGCTTTCTTT | CASSTRQGGNTEAFF
TRBJ2-1 | TRBD2 | - | 15 | TRBV10-3 | TGTGCCATCGCGGGGACTAGCGGGAGTAATGATGAGCAGTTCTTC | CAIAGTSGSNDEQFF
TRBJ1-4 | TRBD1 | - | 14 | TRBV30 | TGTGCCTGGACAAATGGACAGGGTGAAGGAAAACTGTTTTTT | CAWTNGQGEGKLFF
TRBJ1-2 | TRBD1 | - | 15 | TRBV28 | TGTGCCAGCACCCCAGGGGGGAGAACCCTCTATGGCTACACCTTC | CASTPGGRTLYGYTF
TRBJ1-1 | TRBD1 | - | 16 | TRBV19 | TGTGCCAGTAGTATCTCCGGGACAGGGAGGGTCACTGAAGCTTTCTTT | CASSISGTGRVTEAFF
TRBJ1-5 | TRBD1 | - | 14 | TRBV28 | TGTGCCAGCAAACCTACAGGGGGGCATCAGCCCCAGCATTTT | CASKPTGGHQPQHF
TRBJ1-2 | TRBD1 | once | 16 | TRBV7-9 | TGTGCCAGCAGCCCAAACCCCTCGACAGGGGTGAATGGCTACACCTTC | CASSPNPSTGVNGYTF
TRBJ2-3 | - | - | 15 | TRBV24-1 | TGTGCCACCAGTGATTATCGGGAAAGGCCAGATACGCAGTATTTT | CATSDYRERPDTQYF
TRBJ1-1 | TRBD1 | - | 15 | TRBV5-8 | TGTGCCAGCAGCTTGATGTCAGGGGGATGGACTGAAGCTTTCTTT | CASSLMSGGWTEAFF
TRBJ2-3 | - | - | 15 | TRBV6-2/TRBV6-3 | TGTGCCAGCAGTTTCTCCGGTACTAGCACAGATACGCAGTATTTT | CASSFSGTSTDTQYF
TRBJ2-5 | TRBD1 | few | 15 | TRBV5-5 | TGTGCCAGCAGCCCAGGACAGGGGAAACAAGAGACCCAGTACTTC | CASSPGQGKQETQYF
TRBJ1-3 | - | - | 15 | TRBV5-1 | TGCGCCAGCAGCTTGGACAGATCAGGTGGAAACACCATATATTTT | CASSLDRSGGNTIYF
TRBJ1-5 | - | once | 13 | TRBV19 | TGTGCCAGTAGGCTACAGGGCTACCAGCCCCAGCATTTT | CASRLQGYQPQHF
TRBJ2-3 | TRBD1 | once | 17 | TRBV5-3 | TGTGCCAGAAGCTTGGATAGACAGGGCCCTAGCACAGATACGCAGTATTTT | CARSLDRQGPSTDTQYF
TRBJ2-1 | TRBD1 | - | 16 | TRBV3-1/TRBV3-2 | TGTGCCAGCAGCCAAGGGACGGGACAGGTTTACAATGAGCAGTTCTTC | CASSQGTGQVYNEQFF
TRBJ2-1 | TRBD1 | - | 12 | TRBV18 | TGTGCCACCACAGGGGCAAGGAGTGAGCAGTTCTTC | CATTGARSEQFF
TRBJ2-7 | - | many | 15 | TRBV11-2 | TGTGCCAGCAGTAGCTTGGCGTCCAGCTCCTACGAGCAGTACTTC | CASSSLASSSYEQYF
TRBJ2-7 | TRBD2 | - | 15 | TRBV6-5 | TGTGCCAGCAGTTACCCGGGACTAGCTGACTACGAGCAGTACTTC | CASSYPGLADYEQYF
TRBJ1-2 | - | - | 13 | TRBV5-4 | TGTGCCAGCAGCCACCCAGATTTCTATGGCTACACCTTC | CASSHPDFYGYTF
TRBJ1-1 | - | - | 12 | TRBV12-3/TRBV12-4 | TGTGCCAGCAGCCGTAGCCCTCTAGAAGCTTTCTTT | CASSRSPLEAFF
TRBJ1-2 | - | - | 14 | TRBV7-8 | TGTGCCAGCAGCTTAGGTCAGGGTAACTATGGCTACACCTTC | CASSLGQGNYGYTF
TRBJ1-3 | - | - | 14 | TRBV6-5 | TGTGCCAGCAGGAAGCGGGGGTCTGGAAACACCATATATTTT | CASRKRGSGNTIYF
TRBJ1-5 | - | - | 17 | TRBV7-2 | TGTGCCAGCAGCTTAGTAGGAGGGGACCTCGTCAATCAGCCCCAGCATTTT | CASSLVGGDLVNQPQHF
TRBJ1-3 | TRBD1 | - | 15 | TRBV7-6 | TGTGCCAGCAGCTTAGGGGACAGGCCTGGAAACACCATATATTTT | CASSLGDRPGNTIYF
TRBJ2-2 | TRBD1 | - | 17 | TRBV24-1 | TGTGCCACCAGTGACCCTTCACAGGGGCTGGACACCGGGGAGCTGTTTTTT | CATSDPSQGLDTGELFF
TRBJ1-2 | - | - | 14 | TRBV11-3 | TGTGCCAGCAGCTTAGGATCCGGGATCCAGGTCTACACCTTC | CASSLGSGIQVYTF
TRBJ2-1 | TRBD1 | once | 17 | TRBV14 | TGTGCCAGCAGCCAAGCGCCCCCCGCAGGGGGCCGCAATGAGCAGTTCTTC | CASSQAPPAGGRNEQFF
TRBJ2-5 | - | - | 10 | TRBV10-2 | TGCGCCACCAGGCAGGGGACCCAGTACTTC | CATRQGTQYF
TRBJ1-4 | TRBD1 | - | 16 | TRBV3-1/TRBV3-2 | TGTGCCAGCAGCCAAGATCTGGGCAGGGGGAATGAAAAACTGTTTTTT | CASSQDLGRGNEKLFF
TRBJ1-4 | - | - | 15 | TRBV7-2 | TGTGCCAGCAGTCCCTCCCGCAGGGATAATGAAAAACTGTTTTTT | CASSPSRRDNEKLFF
TRBJ2-5 | TRBD2 | - | 16 | TRBV5-1 | TGCGCCAGCAGCTTGGTTAGCGGGGGGGCATACGAGACCCAGTACTTC | CASSLVSGGAYETQYF
TRBJ1-4 | TRBD1 | - | 17 | TRBV3-1/TRBV3-2 | TGTGCCAGCAGCTCCCCAGGACAGGGCGCAACTAATGAAAAACTGTTTTTT | CASSSPGQGATNEKLFF
TRBJ2-7 | TRBD1 | - | 15 | TRBV6-5 | TGTGCCAGCAGCGACGGGACAGCCCTTTCCTACGAACAGTACTTC | CASSDGTALSYEQYF
TRBJ1-2 | - | - | 14 | TRBV18 | TGTGCCAGCTCACCAGAGAAATTCGGGTATGGCTACACCTTC | CASSPEKFGYGYTF
TRBJ1-1 | TRBD1 | - | 15 | TRBV18 | TGTGCCAGCTCACCGGGACAGGGGGTGAGGACTGAAGCTTTCTTT | CASSPGQGVRTEAFF
TRBJ1-6 | TRBD1 | - | 13 | TRBV5-1 | TGCGCCAGCAGCGTTCAGGGGGTCTTTCCCCTCCACTTT | CASSVQGVFPLHF
TRBJ1-2 | - | - | 12 | TRBV19 | TGTGCCAGTAGTACCACAGACTATGGCTACACCTTC | CASSTTDYGYTF
TRBJ2-2 | TRBD2 | - | 15 | TRBV4-2 | TGTGCCAGCAGCCTAAGCGGGGGGGCCGCCGGGGAGCTGTTTTTT | CASSLSGGAAGELFF
TRBJ2-1 | TRBD2 | - | 17 | TRBV4-2 | TGTGCCAGCAGCCAAGCGATATATGAGGGAGGGCCTAGTGAGCAGTTCTTC | CASSQAIYEGGPSEQFF
TRBJ2-1 | TRBD2 | - | 17 | TRBV6-2/TRBV6-3 | TGTGCCAGCAGTTTCGGACTAGCGCCGAGGGGTGGCAATGAGCAGTTCTTC | CASSFGLAPRGGNEQFF
TRBJ2-2 | - | once | 15 | TRBV4-3 | TGCGCCAGCAGCCAACCGGGTCTTACGGGCGGGGAGCTGTTTTTT | CASSQPGLTGGELFF
TRBJ2-7 | - | - | 15 | TRBV9 | TGTGCCAGCAGCGTAGTTCCGGGAGCCTCCTACGAGCAGTACTTC | CASSVVPGASYEQYF
TRBJ2-6 | - | - | 15 | TRBV3-1/TRBV3-2 | TGTGCCAGCAGCCCCAGAGGCTCTGGGGCCAACGTCCTGACTTTC | CASSPRGSGANVLTF
TRBJ2-1 | TRBD2 | once | 16 | TRBV3-1/TRBV3-2 | TGTGCCAGCAGCCAAAACCCTAGCGGGGGGTACAATGAGCAGTTCTTC | CASSQNPSGGYNEQFF
TRBJ2-1 | TRBD2 | - | 19 | TRBV7-8 | TGTGCCAGCAGCTTAGTATGGCTAGCGGGAGAGTACTCCTACAATGAGCAGTTCTTC | CASSLVWLAGEYSYNEQFF
TRBJ2-1 | TRBD1 | - | 15 | TRBV3-1/TRBV3-2 | TGTGCCAGCAGCCTTACATGGACAGGCTACAATGAGCAGTTCTTC | CASSLTWTGYNEQFF
TRBJ1-2 | - | - | 16 | TRBV21-1 | TGTGCCAGCAGCAAGGGACAAACTATAATTGATGATGGCTACACCTTC | CASSKGQTIIDDGYTF
TRBJ1-1 | TRBD1 | few | 14 | TRBV28 | TGTGCCAGCAGCCGACAGGGGTTGGGAAATGAAGCTTTCTTT | CASSRQGLGNEAFF
TRBJ2-5 | TRBD1 | - | 15 | TRBV10-3 | TGTGCCATTAGCCTCGGGACAGGGGAGGGAGAGACCCAGTACTTC | CAISLGTGEGETQYF
TRBJ2-7 | - | - | 12 | TRBV28 | TGTGCCAGCAGTCTCGGGGCCTACGAGCAGTACTTC | CASSLGAYEQYF
TRBJ1-2 | - | few | 15 | TRBV6-5 | TGTGCCAGCAGTTACTCGAGAGGGGGAGTCTATGGCTACACCTTC | CASSYSRGGVYGYTF
TRBJ2-7 | - | - | 16 | TRBV5-4 | TGTGCCAGCACCCACAGAGGGGGTCAGGGGGGAAACGAGCAGTACTTC | CASTHRGGQGGNEQYF
TRBJ1-2 | - | - | 14 | TRBV3-1/TRBV3-2 | TGTGCCAGCAGCCAAGAAGGGGCCGACTATGGCTACACCTTC | CASSQEGADYGYTF
TRBJ2-5 | TRBD1 | - | 14 | TRBV7-2 | TGTGCCAGCAGCGCCGGGACAGGGTTCGAGACCCAGTACTTC | CASSAGTGFETQYF
TRBJ1-2 | TRBD1 | - | 17 | TRBV15 | TGTGCCACCAGCAGAGATCTCGCGGCAGGGGGTATGAATGGCTACACCTTC | CATSRDLAAGGMNGYTF
TRBJ2-2 | TRBD1 | - | 16 | TRBV5-1 | TGCGCCAGCAGCTTGGTTCAGGGGGCGACCACCGGGGAGCTGTTTTTT | CASSLVQGATTGELFF